These 5 T cell receptor beta chains were sequenced from one sample in a study of CD8 T cells in ankylosing spondylitis. MiXCR, applied by TCRdb to the 5' RACE reads, yields one record per CDR3 protein. The sample holds more than 250,000 distinct CDR3 sequences, around 10% seen once. Sequencing used blood, either unsorted or a sorted T cell fraction (not recorded which). The receptors shown here come from a female donor with ankylosing spondylitis or in good health (not recorded which).

The V gene is TRBV4-2, the J gene TRBJ2-7; the D gene could be TRBD1 or TRBD2 (5 bases each). This CDR3 is built from 15 residues. In germline, CDR1 is LGHNA, CDR2 YNFKEQ. V gave up 0 bases and J gave up 5 bases, with 14 bases separating them. The CDR3 DNA reads TGTGCCAGCAGCCAAGAGAGGGGCCGTCCCAACGAGCAGTACTTC. This translates into CASSQERGRPNEQYF.

The sample holds many counts of this clonotype. V and J are TRBV20-1 and TRBJ2-5; maybe TRBD2 (6 bases). Germline CDR1 and CDR2: DFQATT and SNEGSKA (reference sequence). CDR3 size: 12 residues. V shed 3 bases and J shed 3 bases, with 8 bases lying between them. In DNA, the CDR3 is TGCAGTGCTAGCGGGAGAAAAGAGACCCAGTACTTC. It translates to CSASGRKETQYF.

In this sample, this clonotype turned up a few times. V is TRBV30 and J is TRBJ1-5, with a tentative D call TRBD1 (5 bases). Germline V gives CDR1 GTSNPN, CDR2 SVGIG (reference sequence). The V end was cut by 1 base, the J end by 5 bases, with 9 bases between. The length of the CDR3 is 13 residues. CDR3 residues: CAWSGGWDQPQHF. CDR3 in DNA: TGTGCCTGGAGTGGGGGGTGGGATCAGCCCCAGCATTTT. Using reference TRBV30 and TRBJ1-5 for the parts outside the CDR3, the full variable domain is SQTIHQWPATLVQPVGSPLSLECTVEGTSNPNLYWYRQAAGRGLQLLFYSVGIGQISSEVPQNLSASRPQDRQFILSSKKLLLSDSGFYLCAWSGGWDQPQHFGDGTRLSIL.

The sample holds many counts of this clonotype. The chain uses TRBV12-3 or TRBV12-4 and TRBJ2-5; unclear D gene. The CDR3 is 12 amino acids. V lost 5 bases and J 4 bases, leaving 8 bases between the germline ends. The CDR3 region is CASSGLGETQYF. In DNA form, the CDR3 reads TGTGCCAGCAGTGGGTTGGGAGAGACCCAGTACTTC.

In its sample, this clonotype was seen many times. The CDR3 DNA sequence: TGTGCCAGCAGTTTGGCGCGAGCAACAGATACGCAGTATTTT. Its protein product is CASSLARATDTQYF. The chain has TRBV12-3 or TRBV12-4 and TRBJ2-3; D unresolved. Trimming stripped 3 bases from V and 3 bases from J, with 10 bases between. This CDR3 comprises 14 residues.